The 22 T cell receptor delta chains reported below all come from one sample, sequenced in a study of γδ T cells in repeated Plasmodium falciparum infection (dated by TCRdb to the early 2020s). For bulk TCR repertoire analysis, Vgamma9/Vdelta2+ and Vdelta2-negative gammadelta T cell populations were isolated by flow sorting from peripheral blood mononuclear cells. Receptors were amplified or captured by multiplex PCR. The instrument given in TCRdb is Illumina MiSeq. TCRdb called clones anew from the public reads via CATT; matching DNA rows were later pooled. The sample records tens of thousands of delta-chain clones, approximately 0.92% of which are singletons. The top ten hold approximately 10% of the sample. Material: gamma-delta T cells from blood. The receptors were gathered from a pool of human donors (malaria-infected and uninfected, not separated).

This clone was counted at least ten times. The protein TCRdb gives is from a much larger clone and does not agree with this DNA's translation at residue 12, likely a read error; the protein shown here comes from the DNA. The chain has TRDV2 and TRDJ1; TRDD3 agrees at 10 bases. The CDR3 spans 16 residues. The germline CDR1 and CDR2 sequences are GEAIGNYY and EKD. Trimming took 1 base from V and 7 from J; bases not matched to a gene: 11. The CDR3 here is CACDTSRGIRDGKLIF. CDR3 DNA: TGTGCCTGTGACACAAGTCGGGGGATACGAGACGGTAAACTCATCTTT.

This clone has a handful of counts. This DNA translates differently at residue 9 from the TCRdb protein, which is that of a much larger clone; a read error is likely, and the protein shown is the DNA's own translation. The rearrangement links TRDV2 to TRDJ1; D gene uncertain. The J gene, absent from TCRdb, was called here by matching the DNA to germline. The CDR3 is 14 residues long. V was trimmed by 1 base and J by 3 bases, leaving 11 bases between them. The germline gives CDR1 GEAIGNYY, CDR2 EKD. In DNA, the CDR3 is TGTGCCTGTGACACGGCTGCGATCGCCGATAAACTCATCTTT. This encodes CACDTAAIADKLIF.

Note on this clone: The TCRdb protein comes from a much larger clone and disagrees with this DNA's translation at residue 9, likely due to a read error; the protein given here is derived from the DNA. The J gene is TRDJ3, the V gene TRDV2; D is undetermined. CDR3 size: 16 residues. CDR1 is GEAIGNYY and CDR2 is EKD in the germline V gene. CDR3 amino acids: CACDTVRACDTRQMFF. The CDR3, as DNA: TGTGCCTGTGACACGGTAAGGGCCTGTGACACCCGACAGATGTTTTTC.

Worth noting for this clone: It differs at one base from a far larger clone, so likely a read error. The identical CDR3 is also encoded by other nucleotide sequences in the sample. DNA for the CDR3: TGCGCTCTTGGGGAACGGCAACTGGGGGACACCGATAAACTCATCTTT. This gives the protein CALGERQLGDTDKLIF. The V gene is TRDV1, the J gene TRDJ1; 8 nucleotides agree with TRDD3. TCRdb offers no J gene call, so here the DNA was matched to germline to obtain one. CDR1 TSWWSYY and CDR2 QGS come from the germline V gene. This CDR3 comprises 16 residues.

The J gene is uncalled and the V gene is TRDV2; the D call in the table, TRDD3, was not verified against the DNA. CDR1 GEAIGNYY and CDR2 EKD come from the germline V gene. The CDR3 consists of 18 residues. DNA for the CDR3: TGTGCCTGTGACACCCTTCTGGGGGGACGCCCGTTCACCAATAAACCCATCTTT. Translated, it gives CACDTLLGGRPFTNKPIF.

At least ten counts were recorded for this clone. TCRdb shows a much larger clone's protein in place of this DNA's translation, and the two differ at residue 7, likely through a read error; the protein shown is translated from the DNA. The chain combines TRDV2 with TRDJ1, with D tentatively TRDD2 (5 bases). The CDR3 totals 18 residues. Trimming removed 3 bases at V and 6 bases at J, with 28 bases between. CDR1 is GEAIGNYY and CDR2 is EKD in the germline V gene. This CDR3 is CACDPSRSRPGGDNKLIF. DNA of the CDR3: TGTGCCTGTGACCCTTCTCGTTCCCGACCGGGTGGCGATAATAAACTCATCTTT.

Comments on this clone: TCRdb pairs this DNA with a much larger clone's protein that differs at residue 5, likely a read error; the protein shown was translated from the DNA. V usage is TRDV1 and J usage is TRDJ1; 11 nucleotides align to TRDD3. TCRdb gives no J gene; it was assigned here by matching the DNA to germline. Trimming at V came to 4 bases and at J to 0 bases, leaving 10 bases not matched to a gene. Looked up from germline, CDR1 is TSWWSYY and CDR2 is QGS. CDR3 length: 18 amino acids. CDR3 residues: CALGGHWGILSYTDKLIF. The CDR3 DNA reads TGTGCTCTTGGGGGACACTGGGGGATATTATCGTACACCGATAAACTCATCTTT.

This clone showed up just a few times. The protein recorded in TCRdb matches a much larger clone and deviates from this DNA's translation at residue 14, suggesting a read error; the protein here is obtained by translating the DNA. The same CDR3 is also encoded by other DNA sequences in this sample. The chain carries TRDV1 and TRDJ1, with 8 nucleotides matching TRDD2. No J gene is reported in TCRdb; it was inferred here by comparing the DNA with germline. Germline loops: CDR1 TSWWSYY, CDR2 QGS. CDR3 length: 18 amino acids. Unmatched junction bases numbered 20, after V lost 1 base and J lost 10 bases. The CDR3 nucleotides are TGTGCTCTTGGGGAACAGGGACTTCCTACGCTTATCCCCAGGGGACTCATCTTT. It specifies CALGEQGLPTLIPRGLIF.

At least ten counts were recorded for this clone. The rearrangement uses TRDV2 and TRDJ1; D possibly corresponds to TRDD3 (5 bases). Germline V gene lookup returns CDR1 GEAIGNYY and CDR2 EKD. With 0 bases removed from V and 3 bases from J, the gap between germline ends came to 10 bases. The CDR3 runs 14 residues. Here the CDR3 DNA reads TGTGCCTGTGACACCGTTACTGGTCCCGATAAACTCATCTTT. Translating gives CACDTVTGPDKLIF.

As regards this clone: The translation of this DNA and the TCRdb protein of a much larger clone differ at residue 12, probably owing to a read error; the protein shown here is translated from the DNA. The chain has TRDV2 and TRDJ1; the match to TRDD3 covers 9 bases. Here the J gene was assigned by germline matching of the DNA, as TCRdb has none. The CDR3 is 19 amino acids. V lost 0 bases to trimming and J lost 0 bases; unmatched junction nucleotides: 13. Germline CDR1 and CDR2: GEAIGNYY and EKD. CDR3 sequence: CACDTVGGYQDQYTDKLIF. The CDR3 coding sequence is TGTGCCTGTGACACCGTCGGGGGATACCAGGATCAGTACACCGATAAACTCATCTTT.

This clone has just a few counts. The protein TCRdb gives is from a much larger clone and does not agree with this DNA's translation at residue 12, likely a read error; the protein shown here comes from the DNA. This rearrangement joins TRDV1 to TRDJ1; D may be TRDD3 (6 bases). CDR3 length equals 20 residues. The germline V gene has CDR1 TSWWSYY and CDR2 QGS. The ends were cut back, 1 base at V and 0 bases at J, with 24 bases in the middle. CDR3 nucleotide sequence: TGTGCTCTTGGGGAACCAGTTTTGGGTCATACTAGGGGATACACCGATAAACTCATCTTT. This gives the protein CALGEPVLGHTRGYTDKLIF.

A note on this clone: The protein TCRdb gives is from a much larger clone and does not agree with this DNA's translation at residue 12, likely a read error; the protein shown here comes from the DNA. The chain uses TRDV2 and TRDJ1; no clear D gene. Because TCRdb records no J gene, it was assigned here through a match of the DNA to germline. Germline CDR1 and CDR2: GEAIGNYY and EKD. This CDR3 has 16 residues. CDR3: CACDIREKRDTNKLIF. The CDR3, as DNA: TGTGCCTGTGACATTAGGGAAAAAAGGGACACCAATAAACTCATCTTT.

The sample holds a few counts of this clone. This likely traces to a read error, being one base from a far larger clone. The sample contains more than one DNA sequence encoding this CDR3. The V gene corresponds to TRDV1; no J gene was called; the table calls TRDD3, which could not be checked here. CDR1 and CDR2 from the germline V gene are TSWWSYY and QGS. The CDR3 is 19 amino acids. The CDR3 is CALGERLVLGDRYTDKLIF. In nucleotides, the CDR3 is TGTGCTCTTGGGGAACGGTTAGTACTGGGGGATAGGTACACCGATAAGCTCATCTTT.

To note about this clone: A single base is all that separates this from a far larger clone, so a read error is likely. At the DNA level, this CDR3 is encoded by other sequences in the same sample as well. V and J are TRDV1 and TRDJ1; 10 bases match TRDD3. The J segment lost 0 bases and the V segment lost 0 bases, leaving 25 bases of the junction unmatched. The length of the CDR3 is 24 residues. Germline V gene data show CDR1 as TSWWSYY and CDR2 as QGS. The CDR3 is CALGELELFPTIDGGIRYTDKLIF. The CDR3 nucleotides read TGTGCTCTTGGGGAACTAGAACTGTTCCCTACGATCGACGGGGGGATACGATACACCGATAAACTCATCTTT.

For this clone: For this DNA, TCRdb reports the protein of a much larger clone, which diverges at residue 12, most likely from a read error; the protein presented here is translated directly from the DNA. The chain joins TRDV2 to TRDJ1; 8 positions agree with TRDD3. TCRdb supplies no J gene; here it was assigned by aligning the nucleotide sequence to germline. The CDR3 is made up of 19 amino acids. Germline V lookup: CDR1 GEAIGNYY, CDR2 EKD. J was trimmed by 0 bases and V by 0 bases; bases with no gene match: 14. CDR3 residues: CACDTVSFTGGLYTDKLIF. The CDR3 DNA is TGTGCCTGTGACACCGTCTCTTTTACTGGGGGTCTGTACACCGATAAACTCATCTTT.

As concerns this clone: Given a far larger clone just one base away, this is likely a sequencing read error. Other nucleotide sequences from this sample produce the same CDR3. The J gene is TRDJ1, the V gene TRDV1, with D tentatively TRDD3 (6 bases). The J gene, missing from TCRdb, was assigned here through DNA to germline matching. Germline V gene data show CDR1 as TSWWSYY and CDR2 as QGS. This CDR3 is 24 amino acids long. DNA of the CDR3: TGCGCTCTTGGGGAACGCTCCCACGTCAGGGGTGGGCTGGGGCAATTTCCCTACACCGATAAACTCATCTTT. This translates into CALGERSHVRGGLGQFPYTDKLIF.

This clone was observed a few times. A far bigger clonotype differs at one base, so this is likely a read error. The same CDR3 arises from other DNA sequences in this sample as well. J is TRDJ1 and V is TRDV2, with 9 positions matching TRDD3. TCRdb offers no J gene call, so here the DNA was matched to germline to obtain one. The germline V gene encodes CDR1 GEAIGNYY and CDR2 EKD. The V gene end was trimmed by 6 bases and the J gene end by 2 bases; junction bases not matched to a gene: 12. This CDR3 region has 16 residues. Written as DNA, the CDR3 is TGTGCCTGTCGAAGTACTGGGGGACCGAGAACCGATAAACTCATCTTT. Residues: CACRSTGGPRTDKLIF.

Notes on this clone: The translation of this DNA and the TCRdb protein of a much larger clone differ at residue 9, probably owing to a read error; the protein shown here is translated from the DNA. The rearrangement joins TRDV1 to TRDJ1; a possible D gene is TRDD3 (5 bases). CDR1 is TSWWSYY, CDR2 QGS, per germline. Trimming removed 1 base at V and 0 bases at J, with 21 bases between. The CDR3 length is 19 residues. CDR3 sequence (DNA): TGTGCTCTTGGGGAACCCTCCGGGGAATCCCCTCCACACACCGATAAACTCATCTTT. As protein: CALGEPSGESPPHTDKLIF.

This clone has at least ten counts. The CDR3 protein is CALGPSYGYWGSPYTDKLIF. Here the CDR3 DNA reads TGTGCTCTTGGACCTTCCTACGGGTACTGGGGATCCCCGTACACCGATAAACTCATCTTT. V gene TRDV1 combines with J gene TRDJ1, with TRDD2 identical over 9 bases. Germline CDR1 TSWWSYY, CDR2 QGS. CDR3 size: 20 residues. Germline trimming cut 6 bases from V and 0 bases from J; bases unmatched to any gene: 20.

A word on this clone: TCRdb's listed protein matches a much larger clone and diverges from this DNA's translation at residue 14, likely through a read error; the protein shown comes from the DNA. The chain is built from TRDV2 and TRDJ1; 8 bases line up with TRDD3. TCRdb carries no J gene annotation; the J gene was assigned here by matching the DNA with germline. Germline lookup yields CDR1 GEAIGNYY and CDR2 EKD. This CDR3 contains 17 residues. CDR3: CACDTGLGDATTDELIF. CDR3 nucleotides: TGTGCCTGTGACACCGGGCTGGGGGACGCAACGACCGATGAACTCATCTTT.

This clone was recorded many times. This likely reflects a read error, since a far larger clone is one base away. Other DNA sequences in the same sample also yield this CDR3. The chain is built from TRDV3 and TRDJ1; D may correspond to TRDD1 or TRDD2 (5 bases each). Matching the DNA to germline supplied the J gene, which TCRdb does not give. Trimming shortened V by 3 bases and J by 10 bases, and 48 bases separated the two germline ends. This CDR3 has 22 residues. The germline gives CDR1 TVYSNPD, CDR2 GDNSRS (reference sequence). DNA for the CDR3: TGTGCCTTCAATCACCTTCTCCCTCCGTCGGTACTCTCAAATATCGGAGGTTGGAGACTCATCTTT. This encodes CAFNHLLPPSVLSNIGGWRLIF. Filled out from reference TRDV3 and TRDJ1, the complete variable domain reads CDKVTQSSPDQTVASGSEVVLLCTYDTVYSNPDLFWYRIRPDYSFQFVFYGDNSRSEGADFTQGRFSVKHILTQKAFHLVISPVRTEDSATYYCAFNHLLPPSVLSNIGGWRLIFGKGTRVTVEP.

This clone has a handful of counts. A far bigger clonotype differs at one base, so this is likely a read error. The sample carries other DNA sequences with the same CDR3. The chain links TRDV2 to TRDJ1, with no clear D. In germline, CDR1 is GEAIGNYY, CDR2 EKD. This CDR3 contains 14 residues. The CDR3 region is CACDTVGATDKLIF. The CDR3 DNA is TGTGCCTGTGACACCGTAGGGGCAACCGATAAACTCATCTTC.